A single sample is the source of the 21 T cell receptor beta chains below, sequenced in a study of blood T cell repertoires in COVID-19. The assay was immunoSEQ multiplex PCR, and TCRdb's table has in-frame clones only and misses some. The sample yields about 77,000 clones, 75% to 85% seen once. Sequences were obtained from peripheral blood. These TCRs come from a woman between 65 and 79 years old with acute or convalescent COVID-19.

V gene TRBV5-4 combines with J gene TRBJ2-1, with D unclear. Germline CDR1 and CDR2: SGHNT and YYREEE (reference sequence). The CDR3 sequence is 14 residues long. Trimming pared 4 bases from V and 4 bases from J, leaving 12 bases between. CDR3 DNA sequence: TGTGCCAGCAGCCCCCGGTCCGCGTACAATGAGCAGTTCTTC. This translates into CASSPRSAYNEQFF. Filled out from reference TRBV5-4 and TRBJ2-1, the complete variable domain reads ETGVTQSPTHLIKTRGQQVTLRCSSQSGHNTVSWYQQALGQGPQFIFQYYREEENGRGNFPPRFSGLQFPNYSSELNVNALELDDSALYLCASSPRSAYNEQFFGPGTRLTVL.

This chain links TRBV7-3 with TRBJ1-1; 7 nucleotides agree with TRBD1. Trimming removed 5 bases from V and 5 bases from J; junction bases left unmatched: 11. The CDR3 has 15 residues. Per germline, CDR1 SGHTA and CDR2 FQGTGA. The CDR3 region is CASSPDRVRRTEAFF. CDR3 DNA sequence: TGTGCCAGCAGCCCCGACAGGGTTCGGAGGACTGAAGCTTTCTTT.

This chain links TRBV10-2 with TRBJ2-7; D is perhaps TRBD2 (5 bases). This CDR3 has 12 residues. Germline V gene lookup returns CDR1 WSHSY and CDR2 SAAADI. Trimming took off 2 bases at V and 4 bases at J, with 6 bases between the two ends. DNA for the CDR3: TGCGCCAGCAGTGAGGGAGGATACGAGCAGTACTTC. Translated, it gives CASSEGGYEQYF.

This clone came up once. The chain couples TRBV24-1 to TRBJ2-2; 9 bases match TRBD1. Germline CDR1 KGHDR, CDR2 SFDVKD. V was clipped by 4 bases and J by 4 bases; unmatched bases: 12. This CDR3 region has 18 residues. The DNA for the CDR3 is TGTGCCACCAGTGACTACCAATTCTCGACAGGGGGCACCGGGGAGCTGTTTTTT. This codes for CATSDYQFSTGGTGELFF.

The chain has TRBV7-2 and TRBJ2-3; TRBD1 matches 8 bases. The germline V gene has CDR1 SGHTA and CDR2 FQGNSA. After removal of 4 bases from V and 1 base from J, the junction contained 7 bases not matched to a gene. The CDR3 loop spans 16 amino acids. The CDR3: CASSSRGLTGTDTQYF. CDR3 nucleotides: TGTGCCAGCAGCTCCAGGGGGCTAACTGGCACAGATACGCAGTATTTT.

V and J are TRBV2 and TRBJ2-5; tentatively, D is TRBD2 (6 bases). V dropped 6 bases and J dropped 5 bases, with 16 bases sitting between them. Germline V lookup: CDR1 SNHLY, CDR2 FYNNEI. This CDR3 has 14 residues. CDR3 amino acids: CASRDRLVMETQYF. As DNA, the CDR3 is TGTGCCAGCAGAGATAGACTAGTTATGGAGACCCAGTACTTC.

The chain has TRBV4-2 and TRBJ1-2, with 7 positions matching TRBD1. With V trimmed by 0 bases and J by 5 bases, 9 bases remained unmatched. The germline gives CDR1 LGHNA, CDR2 YNFKEQ. The CDR3 contains 16 residues. The CDR3 DNA sequence: TGTGCCAGCAGCCAAGATTGGGGTACAGGGGATTATGGCTACACCTTC. Translating gives CASSQDWGTGDYGYTF.

The CDR3 coding sequence is TGTGCCAGCAGCCCCATCTCAGGGGGCGGCTACACCTTC. This codes for CASSPISGGGYTF. The genes are TRBV4-2 and TRBJ1-2, with 8 positions matching TRBD1. The CDR3 covers 13 residues. V lost 4 bases to trimming and J lost 8 bases; unmatched junction nucleotides: 6. CDR1 is LGHNA, CDR2 YNFKEQ, per germline.

Concerning this clone: The identical CDR3 is also encoded by other nucleotide sequences in the sample. The chain combines TRBV6-5 with TRBJ1-1; D not resolved. This CDR3 has 13 residues. Germline CDR1 is MNHEY and CDR2 is SVGAGI. V dropped 2 bases and J dropped 4 bases, with 8 bases sitting between them. CDR3 in DNA: TGTGCCAGCAGTTACAATCGGGGCACTGAAGCTTTCTTT. Its translation: CASSYNRGTEAFF.

CDR3 sequence reads: CASSLSVRQETDTQYF. CDR3 in DNA: TGTGCCAGCAGTTTATCAGTTCGGCAGGAAACAGATACGCAGTATTTT. The rearrangement uses TRBV27 and TRBJ2-3, with unresolved D. The CDR3 sequence is 16 residues long. Germline V lookup: CDR1 MNHEY, CDR2 SMNVEV (reference sequence). V was shortened by 0 bases and J by 3 bases, with 13 bases between the two germline ends.

The CDR3 nucleotides are TGCGCCAGCAGCTTGTCGCCCACAGGGCTGGGGGGCTACACCTTC. Encoded protein: CASSLSPTGLGGYTF. The V gene is TRBV5-1, the J gene TRBJ1-2, with D possibly being TRBD1 (6 bases). Germline-derived CDR1 and CDR2 are SGHRS and YFSETQ. The CDR3 is 15 amino acids. Trimming stripped 1 base from V and 8 bases from J, with 18 bases between.

This chain connects TRBV7-8 to TRBJ2-3; no clear D gene. The CDR3 is 12 amino acids. Trimming stripped 1 base from V and 7 bases from J, with 6 bases between. From germline, CDR1 is SGHVS and CDR2 FQNEAQ. The CDR3 sequence: CASSLGANTQYF. The DNA of the CDR3 is TGTGCCAGCAGCTTAGGTGCGAATACGCAGTATTTT. Using reference TRBV7-8 and TRBJ2-3 for the parts outside the CDR3, the full variable domain is GAGVSQSPRYKVAKRGQDVALRCDPISGHVSLFWYQQALGQGPEFLTYFQNEAQLDKSGLPSDRFFAERPEGSVSTLKIQRTQQEDSAVYLCASSLGANTQYFGPGTRLTVL.

The rearrangement uses TRBV13 and TRBJ1-4; 10 positions agree with TRBD1. There are 14 residues in the CDR3. Trimming at V came to 4 bases and at J to 8 bases, leaving 4 bases not matched to a gene. Germline CDR1 and CDR2: PRHDT and FYEKMQ (reference sequence). CDR3 residues: CASSYRDRGEKLFF. CDR3 coding DNA: TGTGCCAGCAGCTACCGGGACAGGGGAGAAAAACTGTTTTTT.

V and J are TRBV28 and TRBJ1-1, with no clear D. Trimming pared 4 bases from V and 5 bases from J, leaving 17 bases between. Germline V lookup: CDR1 MDHEN, CDR2 SYDVKM. CDR3 length: 15 residues. The CDR3 coding sequence is TGTGCCAGCAGTTCGTACGGACTTGGTCAGACTGAAGCTTTCTTT. Translation gives CASSSYGLGQTEAFF.

The chain has TRBV11-2 and TRBJ1-6; D unresolved. V was trimmed by 2 bases and J by 13 bases, leaving 15 bases between them. CDR3 length: 14 amino acids. Per the germline V gene, CDR1 is SGHAT and CDR2 is FQNNGV. This CDR3 reads CASSLLGGVQPLHF. As DNA, the CDR3 is TGTGCCAGCAGCTTACTGGGCGGGGTCCAGCCCCTCCACTTT.

The chain is built from TRBV3-1 (or the pseudogene TRBV3-2) and TRBJ2-1; weak D call: TRBD2 (5 bases). Germline V gene sequence: CDR1 LGHDT, CDR2 YNNKEL (reference sequence). This CDR3 is built from 16 residues. The V end lost 0 bases, the J end lost 4 bases, and 13 bases lay between the germline ends. CDR3 nucleotides: TGTGCCAGCAGCCAAGATCGGGATCTACTTTACAATGAGCAGTTCTTC. Its translation: CASSQDRDLLYNEQFF.

V usage is TRBV6-5 and J usage is TRBJ2-7, with a tentative D call TRBD2 (5 bases). This CDR3 spans 14 amino acids. Looked up from germline, CDR1 is MNHEY and CDR2 is SVGAGI. The ends were cut back, 8 bases at V and 1 base at J, with 15 bases in the middle. The CDR3 sequence is CASSDRRRSYEQYF. Here the CDR3 DNA reads TGTGCCAGCTCCGACCGGAGGAGATCCTACGAGCAGTACTTC.

The count of this clone is one. This rearrangement joins TRBV2 to TRBJ1-2, with unresolved D. CDR3 length equals 14 residues. The V gene's germline CDR1 is SNHLY and CDR2 FYNNEI. V dropped 6 bases and J dropped 4 bases, with 15 bases sitting between them. The chain's CDR3 is CASSGPGARYGYTF. In DNA form, the CDR3 reads TGTGCCAGCAGCGGACCGGGAGCCCGCTATGGCTACACCTTC. Using reference TRBV2 and TRBJ1-2 for the parts outside the CDR3, the full variable domain is EPEVTQTPSHQVTQMGQEVILRCVPISNHLYFYWYRQILGQKVEFLVSFYNNEISEKSEIFDDQFSVERPDGSNFTLKIRSTKLEDSAMYFCASSGPGARYGYTFGSGTRLTVV.

The chain links TRBV6-6 to TRBJ1-4; 7 bases agree with TRBD1. The junction had 11 bases not matched to a gene; V was cut back by 2 bases and J by 8 bases. Germline CDR1 and CDR2: MNHNY and SVGAGI (reference sequence). This CDR3 spans 16 amino acids. CDR3 bases: TGTGCCAGCAGTTACATTACGGTCCCGGGACAGGAAAAACTGTTTTTT. Protein product: CASSYITVPGQEKLFF.

The chain recombines TRBV6-5 with TRBJ2-7; 11 bases line up with TRBD1. This CDR3 region has 14 residues. Trimming at V came to 7 bases and at J to 5 bases, leaving 7 bases not matched to a gene. CDR1 MNHEY and CDR2 SVGAGI come from the germline V gene. The CDR3 bases are TGTGCCAGCACCGCGGACAGGGGGCTCCACGAGCAGTACTTC. Its translation: CASTADRGLHEQYF.

This sequence joins TRBV21-1 and TRBJ2-5; the DNA was not used to check the table's D call, TRBD2. TRBV21-1 is recorded as a pseudogene. This CDR3 contains 14 residues. The CDR3 loop reads CATTGGAPSRTQYF. The CDR3 DNA follows: TGTGCCACCACGGGGGGCGCCCCCTCCAGGACCCAGTACTTC.